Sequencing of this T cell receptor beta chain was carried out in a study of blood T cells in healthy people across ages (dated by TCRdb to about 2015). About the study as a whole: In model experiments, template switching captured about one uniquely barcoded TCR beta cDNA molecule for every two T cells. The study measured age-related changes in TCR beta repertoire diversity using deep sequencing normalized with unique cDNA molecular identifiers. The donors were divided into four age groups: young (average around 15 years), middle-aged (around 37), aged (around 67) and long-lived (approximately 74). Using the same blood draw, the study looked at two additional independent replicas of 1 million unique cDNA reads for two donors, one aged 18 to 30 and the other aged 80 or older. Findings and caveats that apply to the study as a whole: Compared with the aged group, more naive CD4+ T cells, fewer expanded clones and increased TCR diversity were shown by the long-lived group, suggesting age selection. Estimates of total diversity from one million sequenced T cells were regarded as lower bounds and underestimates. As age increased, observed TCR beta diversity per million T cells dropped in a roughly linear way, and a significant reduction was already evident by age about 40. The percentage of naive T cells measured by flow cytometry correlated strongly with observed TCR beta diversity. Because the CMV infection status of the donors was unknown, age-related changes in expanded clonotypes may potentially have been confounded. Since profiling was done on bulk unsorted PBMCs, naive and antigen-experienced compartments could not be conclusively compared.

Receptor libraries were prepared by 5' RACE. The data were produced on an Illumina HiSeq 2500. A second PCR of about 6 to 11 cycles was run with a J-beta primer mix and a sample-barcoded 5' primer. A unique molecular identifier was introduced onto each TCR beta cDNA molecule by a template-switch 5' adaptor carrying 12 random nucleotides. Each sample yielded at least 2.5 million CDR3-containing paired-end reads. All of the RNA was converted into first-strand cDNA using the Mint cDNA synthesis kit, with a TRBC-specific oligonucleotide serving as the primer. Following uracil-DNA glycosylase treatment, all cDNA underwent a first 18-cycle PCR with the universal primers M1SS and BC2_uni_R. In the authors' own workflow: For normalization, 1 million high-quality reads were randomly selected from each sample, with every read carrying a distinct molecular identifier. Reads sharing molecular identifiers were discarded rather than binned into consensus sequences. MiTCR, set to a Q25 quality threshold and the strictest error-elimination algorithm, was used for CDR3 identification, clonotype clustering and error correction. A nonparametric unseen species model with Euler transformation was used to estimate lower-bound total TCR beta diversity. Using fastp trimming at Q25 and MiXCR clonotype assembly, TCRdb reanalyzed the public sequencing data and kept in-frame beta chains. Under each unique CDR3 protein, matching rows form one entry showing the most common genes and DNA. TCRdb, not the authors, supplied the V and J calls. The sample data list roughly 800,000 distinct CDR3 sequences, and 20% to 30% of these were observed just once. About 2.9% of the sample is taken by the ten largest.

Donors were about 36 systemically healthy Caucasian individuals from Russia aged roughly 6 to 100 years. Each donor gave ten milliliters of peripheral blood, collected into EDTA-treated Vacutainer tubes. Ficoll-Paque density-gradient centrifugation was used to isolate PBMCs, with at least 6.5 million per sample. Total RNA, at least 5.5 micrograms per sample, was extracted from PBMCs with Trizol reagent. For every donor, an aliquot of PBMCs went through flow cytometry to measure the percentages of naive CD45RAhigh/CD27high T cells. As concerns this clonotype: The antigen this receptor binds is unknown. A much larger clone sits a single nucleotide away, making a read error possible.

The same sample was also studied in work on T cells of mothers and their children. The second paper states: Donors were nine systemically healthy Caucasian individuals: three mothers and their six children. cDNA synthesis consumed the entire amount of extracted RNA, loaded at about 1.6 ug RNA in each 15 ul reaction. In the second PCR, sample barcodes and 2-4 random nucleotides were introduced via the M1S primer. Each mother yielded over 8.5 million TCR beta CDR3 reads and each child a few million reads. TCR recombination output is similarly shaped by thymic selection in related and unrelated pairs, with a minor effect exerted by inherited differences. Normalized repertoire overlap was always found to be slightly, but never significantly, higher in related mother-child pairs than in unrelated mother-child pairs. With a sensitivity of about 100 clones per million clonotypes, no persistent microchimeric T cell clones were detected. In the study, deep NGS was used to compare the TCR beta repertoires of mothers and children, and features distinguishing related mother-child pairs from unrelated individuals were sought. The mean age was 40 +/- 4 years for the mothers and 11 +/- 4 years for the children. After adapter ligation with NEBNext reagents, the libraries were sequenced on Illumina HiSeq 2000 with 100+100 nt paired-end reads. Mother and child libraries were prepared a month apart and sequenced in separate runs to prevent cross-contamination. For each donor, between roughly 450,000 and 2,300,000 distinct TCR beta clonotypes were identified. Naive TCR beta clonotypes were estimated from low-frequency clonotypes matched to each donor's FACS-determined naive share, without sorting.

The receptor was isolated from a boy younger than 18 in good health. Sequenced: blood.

Here the CDR3 is given as CTSSTAAKNIQYF. The DNA is TGTACCAGCAGTACGGCAGCCAAAAACATTCAGTACTTC. The chain joins TRBV12-3 or TRBV12-4 to TRBJ2-4; there is no confident call for the D gene. Including the terminal cysteine and phenylalanine, the CDR3 comprises 13 residues. This entry keeps only the CDR3 DNA: 39 bases, framed from base 1.